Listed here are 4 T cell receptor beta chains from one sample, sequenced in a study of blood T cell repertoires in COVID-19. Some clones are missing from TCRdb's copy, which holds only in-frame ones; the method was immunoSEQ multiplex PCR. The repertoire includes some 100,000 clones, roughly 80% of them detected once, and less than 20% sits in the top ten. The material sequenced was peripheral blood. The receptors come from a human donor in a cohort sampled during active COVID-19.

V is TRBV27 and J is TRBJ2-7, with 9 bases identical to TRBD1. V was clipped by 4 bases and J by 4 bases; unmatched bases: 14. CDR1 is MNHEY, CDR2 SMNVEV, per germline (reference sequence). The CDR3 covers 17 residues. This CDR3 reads CASSSTLLDRGHYEQYF. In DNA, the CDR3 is TGTGCCAGCAGTTCCACACTCCTGGACAGGGGCCATTACGAGCAGTACTTC.

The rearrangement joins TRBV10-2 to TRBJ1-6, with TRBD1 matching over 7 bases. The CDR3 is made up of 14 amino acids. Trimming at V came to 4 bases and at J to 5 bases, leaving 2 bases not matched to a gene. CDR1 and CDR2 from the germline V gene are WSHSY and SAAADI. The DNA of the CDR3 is TGCGCCAGCAGTGGAACAGGGGATAATTCACCCCTCCACTTT. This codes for CASSGTGDNSPLHF.

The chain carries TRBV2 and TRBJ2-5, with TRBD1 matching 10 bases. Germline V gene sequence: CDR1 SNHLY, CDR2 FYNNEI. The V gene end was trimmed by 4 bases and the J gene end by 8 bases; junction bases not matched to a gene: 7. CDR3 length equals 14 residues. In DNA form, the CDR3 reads TGTGCCAGCAGTGCTGGACAGGGGGGACAAACCCAGTACTTC. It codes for CASSAGQGGQTQYF. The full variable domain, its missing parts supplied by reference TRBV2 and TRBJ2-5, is EPEVTQTPSHQVTQMGQEVILRCVPISNHLYFYWYRQILGQKVEFLVSFYNNEISEKSEIFDDQFSVERPDGSNFTLKIRSTKLEDSAMYFCASSAGQGGQTQYFGPGTRLLVL.

For the CDR3, the DNA is TGTGCCAGCAGCCCGACGGGTAATTCACCCCTCCACTTT. Its translation is CASSPTGNSPLHF. The chain has TRBV3-1 (or the pseudogene TRBV3-2) and TRBJ1-6; D is unresolved. This CDR3 spans 13 amino acids. Trimming shortened V by 4 bases and J by 6 bases, and 7 bases separated the two germline ends. The germline CDR1 and CDR2 sequences are LGHDT and YNNKEL (reference sequence).